This TCR beta chain stems from a study of T-cell memory formation after mild COVID-19. Whole-study findings and limits: Clones from the second wave (peaking day 37) had unconfirmed SARS-CoV-2 specificity. Day 15 to 85 contracting clones showed balanced CD4/CD8; later expanders leaned CD4+.

TCRdb reprocessed the 5' RACE reads via MiXCR and lists one record per CDR3 protein. The table has around 340,000 distinct CDR3 sequences, approximately 14% seen once. On this clonotype itself: Its antigen remains unidentified.

CDR1 SGHRS and CDR2 YFSETQ come from the germline V gene. J was trimmed by 4 bases and V by 3 bases; bases with no gene match: 9. This CDR3 has 16 residues. The clonotype was recovered from a man aged 18 to 30 who had mild COVID-19 (a few samples of this study predate the infection). Cell type and time point are not known. The sample comprised PBMCs or a T cell subset sorted from them (not recorded which). The chain couples TRBV5-1 to TRBJ2-3, with 9 bases matching TRBD1. The CDR3 protein is CASSYTDRGRSDTQYF. CDR3 in DNA: TGCGCCAGCAGCTATACGGACAGGGGCAGGTCAGATACGCAGTATTTT.